Detailed here is one T cell receptor (beta chain). Some clones are missing from TCRdb's copy, which holds only in-frame ones; the method was immunoSEQ multiplex PCR. The sample records hundreds of thousands of clones, over 80% being singletons. With 5 bases removed from V and 7 bases from J, the gap between germline ends came to 20 bases. The CDR3 runs 15 residues. Per the germline V gene, CDR1 is MDHEN and CDR2 is SYDVKM. This specimen comes from a study of Ad26.COV2.S vaccination and SARS-CoV-2 variants. The treatment denotes: some 20 received Ad26.COV2.S at low or high dose, single or two shots; 5 received placebo; per-sample allocation not given. The study sampled participants on day 63 after the first vaccine or placebo injection.

The source was peripheral blood, collected in a trial of Ad26.COV2.S vaccine versus placebo. The receptor was derived from a person between 18 and 60 years old who received the Ad26.COV2.S COVID-19 vaccine or a placebo. The V call is TRBV28, the J call TRBJ2-5; D perhaps matches TRBD2 (6 bases). The DNA of the CDR3 is TGTGCCAGCAGTCCCCCCGGGACTTCCCGGGGGACCCAGTACTTC. It is translated as CASSPPGTSRGTQYF. Supplemented by reference TRBV28 and TRBJ2-5, the full variable domain reads DVKVTQSSRYLVKRTGEKVFLECVQDMDHENMFWYRQDPGLGLRLIYFSYDVKMKEKGDIPEGYSVSREKKERFSLILESASTNQTSMYLCASSPPGTSRGTQYFGPGTRLLVL.